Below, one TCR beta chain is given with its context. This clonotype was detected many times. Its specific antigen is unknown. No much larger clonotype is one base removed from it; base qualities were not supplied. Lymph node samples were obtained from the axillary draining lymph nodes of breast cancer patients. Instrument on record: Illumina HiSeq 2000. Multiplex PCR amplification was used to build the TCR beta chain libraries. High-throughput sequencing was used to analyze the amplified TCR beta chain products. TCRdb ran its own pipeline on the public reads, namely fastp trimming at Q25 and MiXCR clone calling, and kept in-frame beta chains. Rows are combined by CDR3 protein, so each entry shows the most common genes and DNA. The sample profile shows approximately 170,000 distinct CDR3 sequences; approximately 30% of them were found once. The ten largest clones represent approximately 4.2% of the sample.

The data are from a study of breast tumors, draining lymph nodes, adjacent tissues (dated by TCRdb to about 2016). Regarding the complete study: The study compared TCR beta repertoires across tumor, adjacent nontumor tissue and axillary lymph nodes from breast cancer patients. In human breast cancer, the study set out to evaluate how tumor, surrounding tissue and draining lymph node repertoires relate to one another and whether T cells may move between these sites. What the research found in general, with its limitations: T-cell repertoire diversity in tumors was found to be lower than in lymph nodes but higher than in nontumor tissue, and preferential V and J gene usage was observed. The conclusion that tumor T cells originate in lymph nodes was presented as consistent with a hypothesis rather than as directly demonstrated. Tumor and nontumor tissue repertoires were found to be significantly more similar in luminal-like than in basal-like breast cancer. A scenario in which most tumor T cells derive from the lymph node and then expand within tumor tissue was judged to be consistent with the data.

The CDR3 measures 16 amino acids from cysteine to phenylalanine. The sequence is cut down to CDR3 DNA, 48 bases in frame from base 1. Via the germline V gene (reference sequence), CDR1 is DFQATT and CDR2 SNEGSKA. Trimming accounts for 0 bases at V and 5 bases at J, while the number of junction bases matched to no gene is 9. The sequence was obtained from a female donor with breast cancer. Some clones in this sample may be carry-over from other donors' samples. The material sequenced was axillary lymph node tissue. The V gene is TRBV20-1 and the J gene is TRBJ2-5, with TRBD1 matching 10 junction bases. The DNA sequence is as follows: TGCAGTGCTAGAGATCCGGGACAGGGGTATATCGAGACCCAGTACTTC. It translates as CSARDPGQGYIETQYF.